This T cell receptor (beta chain) came from a study of identical twins. In TCRdb, the 5' RACE reads were re-called with MiXCR into one record per CDR3 protein. The sample gives 450,000 or so distinct CDR3 sequences, around a sixth of which show up once; around 10% is in the top ten. As concerns this clonotype: Its antigen is still unknown.

The CDR3 loop spans 10 amino acids. The V gene lost 7 bases and the J gene lost 5 bases, with 7 bases spanning the gap. CDR1 SQVTM and CDR2 ANQGSEA come from the germline V gene. General study results and limits: Instead of following the same donors, the conclusions were based on cross-sectional statistical analysis. Modeled out-of-frame TCR alpha sharing in monozygotic twins fell below observed levels.

This clonotype originated in a man aged 50 or older in good health. This chain connects TRBV29-1 to TRBJ2-3, with TRBD1 as a possible D gene (5 bases). The sequencing sample was made of naive T cells sorted from blood. CDR3: CSAGQDTQYF. In DNA form, the CDR3 reads TGCAGCGCAGGACAAGATACGCAGTATTTT.